In its sample, the clone carrying this T cell receptor beta chain was seen once. Its antigen remains unknown. The germline gives CDR1 LGHNA, CDR2 YNFKEQ. The CDR3 spans 16 residues. V lost 0 bases and J 5 bases, leaving 14 bases between the germline ends. The whole isolated RNA underwent reverse transcription, so sequencing captured expressed TCRB transcripts. Libraries were prepared by immunoSEQ multiplex PCR; TCRdb keeps only in-frame clonotypes and omits some of them. This table holds about 110,000 clones, under 40% found once. These data are taken from a study of beta chain features in type 1 diabetes. Study as a whole: The patient and healthy donor groups were comparable for age, gender and cell yields. Examination covered almost 110,000,000 sorted cells spanning all samples.

Regarding the study as a whole: The study found that naive, central memory and Treg TCRB repertoires appeared more similar in patients than in healthy donors. Significant though moderate, a shortening of TCRB CDR3s appeared in all four CD4+ subsets of Type 1 diabetes patients.

The sequence came from a woman aged 18-35 years in good health. The chain is built from TRBV4-2 and TRBJ1-5; D is possibly TRBD1 (5 bases). Sequenced: stem cell memory CD4+ T cells from blood. CDR3 in DNA: TGTGCCAGCAGCCAAGATCGGAGCAGGGACTATCAGCCCCAGCATTTT. Translated, it gives CASSQDRSRDYQPQHF.